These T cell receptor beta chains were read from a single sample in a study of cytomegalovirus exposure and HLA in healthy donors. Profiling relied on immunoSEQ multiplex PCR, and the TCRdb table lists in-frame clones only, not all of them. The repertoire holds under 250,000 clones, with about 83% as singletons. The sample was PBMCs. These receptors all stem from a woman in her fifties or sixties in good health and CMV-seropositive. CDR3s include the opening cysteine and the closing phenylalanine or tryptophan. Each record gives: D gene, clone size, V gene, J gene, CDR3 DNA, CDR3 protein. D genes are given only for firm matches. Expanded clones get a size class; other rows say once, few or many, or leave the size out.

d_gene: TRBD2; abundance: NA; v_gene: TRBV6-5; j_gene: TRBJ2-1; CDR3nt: TGTGCCAGCAGTTACGGCGGGGGGAGCTCCTACAATGAGCAGTTCTTC; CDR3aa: CASSYGGGSSYNEQFF
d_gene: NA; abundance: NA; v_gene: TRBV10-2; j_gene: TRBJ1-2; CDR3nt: TGCGCCAGCAGTGTTGGTCGGCAGGGGTTGGGCTATGGCTACACCTTC; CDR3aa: CASSVGRQGLGYGYTF
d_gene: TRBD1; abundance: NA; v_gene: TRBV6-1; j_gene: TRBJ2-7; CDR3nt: TGTGCCAGCAGTGTGGGACAGGATACCTTCGACGAGCAGTACTTC; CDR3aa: CASSVGQDTFDEQYF
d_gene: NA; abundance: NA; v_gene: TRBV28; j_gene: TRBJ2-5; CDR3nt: TGTGCCAGCAGTTCCCCCGGGAAGGGAGTTGAGACCCAGTACTTC; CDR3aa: CASSSPGKGVETQYF
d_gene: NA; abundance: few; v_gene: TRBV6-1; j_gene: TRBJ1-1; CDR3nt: TGTGCCAGCAGTGAAGTGGCGGAGAACACTGAAGCTTTCTTT; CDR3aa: CASSEVAENTEAFF
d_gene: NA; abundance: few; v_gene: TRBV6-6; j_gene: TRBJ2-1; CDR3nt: TGTGCCAGCAGTTACAGCAGGGACAATGAGCAGTTCTTC; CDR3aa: CASSYSRDNEQFF
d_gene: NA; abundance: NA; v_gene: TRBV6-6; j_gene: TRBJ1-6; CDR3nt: TGTGCCAGCAGTTTCTCACTCGGGGAAAATTCACCCCTCCACTTT; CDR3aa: CASSFSLGENSPLHF
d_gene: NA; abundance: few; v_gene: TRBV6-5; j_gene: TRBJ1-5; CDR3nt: TGTGCCAGCAGCCCCGTTTATAGCAATCAGCCCCAGCATTTT; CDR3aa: CASSPVYSNQPQHF
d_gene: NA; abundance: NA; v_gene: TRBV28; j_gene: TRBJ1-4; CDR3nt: TGCGCCAGCAGTTTTGAGTCGGGGGCTAATGAAAAACTGTTTTTT; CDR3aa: CASSFESGANEKLFF
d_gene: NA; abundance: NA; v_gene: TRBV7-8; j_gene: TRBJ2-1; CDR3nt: TGTGCCAGCAGCTTAGACACCTACAATGAGCAGTTCTTC; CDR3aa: CASSLDTYNEQFF
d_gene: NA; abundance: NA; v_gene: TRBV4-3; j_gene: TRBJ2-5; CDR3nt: TGCGCCAGCAGCCGTCAGGAGGGAGAGACCCAGTACTTC; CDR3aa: CASSRQEGETQYF
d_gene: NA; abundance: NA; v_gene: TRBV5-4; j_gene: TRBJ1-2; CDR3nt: TGTGCCAGCAGTATAAATACTAACTATGGCTACACCTTC; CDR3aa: CASSINTNYGYTF
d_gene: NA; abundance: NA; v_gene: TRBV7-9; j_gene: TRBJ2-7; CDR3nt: TGTGCCAGCAGCGGGGGGTACTACGAGCAGTACTTC; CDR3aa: CASSGGYYEQYF
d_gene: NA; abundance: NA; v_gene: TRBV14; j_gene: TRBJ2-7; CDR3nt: TGTGCCAGCAGCCTTTCGGGAAGCGAGCAGTACTTC; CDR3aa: CASSLSGSEQYF
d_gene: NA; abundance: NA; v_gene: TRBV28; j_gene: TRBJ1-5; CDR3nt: TGTGCCAGCAGTCCGGGGACTGTCGGTTATGTCCAGCCCCAGCATTTT; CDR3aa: CASSPGTVGYVQPQHF
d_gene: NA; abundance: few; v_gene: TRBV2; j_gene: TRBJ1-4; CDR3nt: TGTGCCAGCGAAGGAGGGTCGACTAATGAAAAACTGTTTTTT; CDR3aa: CASEGGSTNEKLFF
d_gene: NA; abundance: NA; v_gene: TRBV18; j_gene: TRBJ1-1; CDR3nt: TGTGCCAGCTCATCCTCAGAGAACACTGAAGCTTTCTTT; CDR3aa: CASSSSENTEAFF
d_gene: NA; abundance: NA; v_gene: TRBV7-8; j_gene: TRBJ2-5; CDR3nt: TGTGCCAGCAGTCACAGGGAAGAGACCCAGTACTTC; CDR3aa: CASSHREETQYF
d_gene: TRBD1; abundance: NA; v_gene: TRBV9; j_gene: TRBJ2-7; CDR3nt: TGTGCCAGCAGCGTCGACAGGGGGCGGCACGAGCAGTACTTC; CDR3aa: CASSVDRGRHEQYF
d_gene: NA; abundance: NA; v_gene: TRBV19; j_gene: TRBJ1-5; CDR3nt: TGTGCCAGTAGTATCGGAGGCAGGGGTATCGAGCCCCAGCATTTT; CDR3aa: CASSIGGRGIEPQHF
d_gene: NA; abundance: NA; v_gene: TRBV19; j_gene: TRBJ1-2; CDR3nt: TGTGCCAGTAGTATTGGAAGCGGGGGGGCTGTCTATGGCTACACCTTC; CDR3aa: CASSIGSGGAVYGYTF
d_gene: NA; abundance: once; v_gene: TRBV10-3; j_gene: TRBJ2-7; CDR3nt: TGTGCCATCAGGTCCCCGGACAGCGTGGAGGAGCAGTACTTC; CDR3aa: CAIRSPDSVEEQYF
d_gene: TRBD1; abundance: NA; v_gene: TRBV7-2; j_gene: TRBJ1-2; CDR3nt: TGTGCCAGCAGCAAACCACAGGGGTTAGGGTACACCTTC; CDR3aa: CASSKPQGLGYTF
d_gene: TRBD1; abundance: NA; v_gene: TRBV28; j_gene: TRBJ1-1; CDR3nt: TGTGCCAGCAGTTACTACCGACAGGGCTCACGGGGGGCTTTCTTT; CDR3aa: CASSYYRQGSRGAFF
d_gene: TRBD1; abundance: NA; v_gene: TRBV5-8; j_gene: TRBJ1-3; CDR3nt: TGTGCCAGCAGCGGGACAGACTCCTTAGACTCTGGAAACACCATATATTTT; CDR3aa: CASSGTDSLDSGNTIYF
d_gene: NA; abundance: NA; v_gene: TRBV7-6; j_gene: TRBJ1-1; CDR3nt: TGTGCCAGCAGCTTAGACAGGACCAACACTGAAGCTTTCTTT; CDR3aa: CASSLDRTNTEAFF
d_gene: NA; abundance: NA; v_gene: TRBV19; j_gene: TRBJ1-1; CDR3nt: TGTGCCAGTACCCTAAATGGTGCGACTGAAGCTTTCTTT; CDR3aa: CASTLNGATEAFF
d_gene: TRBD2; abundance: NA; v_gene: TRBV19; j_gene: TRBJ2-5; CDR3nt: TGTGCCAGTAGTATATGGACTAGCGGGGGTCAAGAGACCCAGTACTTC; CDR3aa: CASSIWTSGGQETQYF
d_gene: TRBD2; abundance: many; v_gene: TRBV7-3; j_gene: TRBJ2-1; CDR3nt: TGTGCCAGCAGCTTCACTAGCGACTCCTACAATGAGCAGTTCTTC; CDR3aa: CASSFTSDSYNEQFF
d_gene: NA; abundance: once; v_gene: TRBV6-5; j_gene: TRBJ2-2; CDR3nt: TGTGCCAGCAGTGGAACGAGGGGGTATTCCGGGGAGCTGTTTTTT; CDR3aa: CASSGTRGYSGELFF
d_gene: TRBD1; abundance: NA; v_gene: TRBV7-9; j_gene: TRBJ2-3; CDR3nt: TGTGCCAGCAAGGGGGACAGGGGCTACACAGATACGCAGTATTTT; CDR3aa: CASKGDRGYTDTQYF